Presented here are 3 T cell receptor beta chains from one specimen sequenced in a study. MiXCR was run by TCRdb on the 5' RACE reads, yielding one entry per CDR3 protein. The sample contains fewer than 25,000 distinct CDR3 sequences, 30% of which appear only once. Source material: tumor-infiltrating naive CD4+ T cells sorted from the breast tumor. Described subset: naive CD4+ T cells, CD4+CD45RA+CD25-. Every receptor here comes from a female donor with breast cancer.

V is TRBV5-1 and J is TRBJ2-1; 9 bases are shared with TRBD1. Germline values: CDR1 SGHRS, CDR2 YFSETQ. The CDR3 has 14 residues. V was pared by 5 bases and J by 12 bases, with 12 bases of the junction left unmatched. The CDR3 here is CASRSGQGTDTQFF. CDR3 DNA sequence: TGCGCCAGCAGATCCGGACAGGGGACAGATACGCAGTTCTTC.

This clonotype was picked up many times. J is TRBJ1-2 and V is TRBV7-9; TRBD1 agrees at 10 bases. The trim removed 0 bases at V and 8 bases at J, leaving 9 bases unmatched. Germline values: CDR1 SEHNR, CDR2 FQNEAQ (reference sequence). CDR3 length equals 16 residues. CDR3 region: CASSLAGTGVLGGYTF. Here the CDR3 DNA reads TGTGCCAGCAGCTTAGCTGGGACAGGGGTCCTGGGCGGCTACACCTTC.

This clonotype was seen at least ten times. The rearrangement links TRBV12-3 or TRBV12-4 to TRBJ2-3, with a possible D match to TRBD2 (6 bases). V was shortened by 5 bases and J by 3 bases, with 9 bases between the two germline ends. The CDR3 extends over 13 amino acids. CDR3 residues: CASSPGRTDTQYF. The CDR3, as DNA: TGTGCCAGCAGTCCAGGGAGGACAGATACGCAGTATTTT.